This T cell receptor beta chain was retrieved from a study of OX40 agonist ivuxolimab in advanced cancers. V was pared by 2 bases and J by 9 bases, with 14 bases between. The CDR3 runs to 14 residues. The germline V gene encodes CDR1 MNHNY and CDR2 SVGAGI (reference sequence). This clone was picked up one time. The table came from immunoSEQ multiplex PCR; TCRdb's copy has only in-frame clones and leaves some out. The sample holds about 46,000 clones; around nine tenths are singletons and the top ten take 10% to 15%. This sample comprised CD4+ or CD8+ T cells sorted from blood, obtained in a trial of the OX40 agonist ivuxolimab. The rearrangement uses TRBV6-6 and TRBJ1-5; the D gene is possibly TRBD1 (5 bases). This TCR came from an adult with an advanced solid tumor such as melanoma, head and neck, liver or kidney cancer. This CDR3 is CASSYDRGGGPQHF. The CDR3 DNA reads TGTGCCAGCAGTTACGATAGGGGTGGTGGGCCCCAGCATTTT.